Shown below are 14 T cell receptor beta chains from a single sample sequenced in a study of OX40 agonist ivuxolimab in advanced cancers. Measured with immunoSEQ multiplex PCR; TCRdb has only the in-frame clones, and not every one. Among under 90,000 clones listed, about 92% were seen once. The sample in question was CD4+ or CD8+ T cells sorted from blood, obtained in a trial of the OX40 agonist ivuxolimab. Receptors originate from an adult with an advanced solid tumor such as melanoma, head and neck, liver or kidney cancer.

J is TRBJ1-1 and V is TRBV6-6; D not resolved. Germline values: CDR1 MNHNY, CDR2 SVGAGI (reference sequence). With 7 bases removed from V and 0 bases from J, the gap between germline ends came to 9 bases. The CDR3 contains 13 residues. This chain's CDR3 is CASTNNLNTEAFF. CDR3 DNA: TGTGCCAGCACCAATAATCTGAACACTGAAGCTTTCTTT.

J is TRBJ1-6 and V is TRBV5-1; TRBD1 matches at 7 bases. The junction had 10 bases not matched to a gene; V was cut back by 0 bases and J by 10 bases. The CDR3 spans 16 residues. Germline loops: CDR1 SGHRS, CDR2 YFSETQ. The CDR3 DNA follows: TGCGCCAGCAGCTTGGGTACACAGGGGAGATTGTCACCCCTCCACTTT. Residues: CASSLGTQGRLSPLHF. The full variable domain, rest sourced from reference TRBV5-1 and TRBJ1-6, is KAGVTQTPRYLIKTRGQQVTLSCSPISGHRSVSWYQQTPGQGLQFLFEYFSETQRNKGNFPGRFSGRQFSNSRSEMNVSTLELGDSALYLCASSLGTQGRLSPLHFGNGTRLTVT.

The rearrangement links TRBV5-4 to TRBJ1-2; tentatively, D is TRBD1 (5 bases). Germline lookup yields CDR1 SGHNT and CDR2 YYREEE (reference sequence). The CDR3 is made up of 14 amino acids. V dropped 4 bases and J dropped 0 bases, with 10 bases sitting between them. The CDR3 loop is CASSPGLSNYGYTF. CDR3 bases: TGTGCCAGCAGCCCGGGACTTTCTAACTATGGCTACACCTTC.

This clone was detected only once. The chain couples TRBV28 to TRBJ2-3; D ambiguous. The V and J ends lost 6 bases and 1 base respectively, with 5 bases between them. Germline-derived CDR1 and CDR2 are MDHEN and SYDVKM. The CDR3 sequence is 12 residues long. Here the CDR3 DNA reads TGTGCCAGCAGACCAGGCACAGATACGCAGTATTTT. It encodes CASRPGTDTQYF.

The chain has TRBV6-1 and TRBJ2-7; D assignment may be TRBD1 or TRBD2 (7 bases each). V was shortened by 5 bases and J by 2 bases, with 16 bases between the two germline ends. In germline, CDR1 is MNHNS, CDR2 SASEGT. This CDR3 is 15 amino acids long. The CDR3 DNA sequence: TGTGCCAGCAGTCCCGTGGGAGGGGGCGCCTACGAGCAGTACTTC. Translating gives CASSPVGGGAYEQYF.

The V and J genes are TRBV2 and TRBJ1-5; D possibly corresponds to TRBD1 (6 bases). The V gene lost 3 bases and the J gene lost 12 bases, with 15 bases spanning the gap. The germline V gene encodes CDR1 SNHLY and CDR2 FYNNEI. This CDR3 is 13 amino acids long. CDR3 in amino acids: CASSERGARLQHF. In DNA form, the CDR3 reads TGTGCCAGCAGTGAGCGGGGGGCAAGGCTCCAGCATTTT.

J is TRBJ1-1 and V is TRBV30; D not resolved. V gave up 0 bases and J gave up 3 bases, with 14 bases separating them. This CDR3 contains 15 residues. Germline CDR1 GTSNPN, CDR2 SVGIG (reference sequence). CDR3 DNA sequence: TGTGCCTGGAGTGTACTTTTCGGATTGGACACTGAAGCTTTCTTT. It specifies CAWSVLFGLDTEAFF. The whole variable domain, filled in from reference TRBV30 and TRBJ1-1, reads SQTIHQWPATLVQPVGSPLSLECTVEGTSNPNLYWYRQAAGRGLQLLFYSVGIGQISSEVPQNLSASRPQDRQFILSSKKLLLSDSGFYLCAWSVLFGLDTEAFFGQGTRLTVV.

The chain is built from TRBV2 and TRBJ2-1, with TRBD1 as a possible D gene (5 bases). V lost 7 bases and J 6 bases, leaving 10 bases between the germline ends. The CDR3 runs 12 residues. CDR1 and CDR2 (germline): SNHLY, FYNNEI. The CDR3 is CASTGDSNEQFF. The CDR3 DNA is TGTGCCAGCACTGGAGACAGCAATGAGCAGTTCTTC.

The chain recombines TRBV4-1 with TRBJ2-2; D may be TRBD1 (7 bases). Deletions cut 2 bases from V and 1 base from J, with 14 bases between. The CDR3 is 17 residues long. Germline CDR1 reads MGHRA; CDR2 reads YSYEKL. This CDR3 reads CASSQPGGDRNTGELFF. For the CDR3, the DNA is TGCGCCAGCAGCCAACCAGGAGGGGACAGGAACACCGGGGAGCTGTTTTTT.

The gene calls are TRBV7-2 and TRBJ2-5; D assignment may be TRBD1 or TRBD2 (6 bases each). The germline V and J ends were trimmed by 2 bases and 5 bases, with 15 bases remaining between them. The CDR3 length is 15 residues. Germline V lookup: CDR1 SGHTA, CDR2 FQGNSA. The CDR3, as DNA: TGTGCCAGCAGCTTAATGAATGGGGGGCGTGAGACCCAGTACTTC. The encoded protein is CASSLMNGGRETQYF. Based on the CDR3 plus reference TRBV7-2 and TRBJ2-5, the full variable domain is GAGVSQSPSNKVTEKGKDVELRCDPISGHTALYWYRQSLGQGLEFLIYFQGNSAPDKSGLPSDRFSAERTGGSVSTLTIQRTQQEDSAVYLCASSLMNGGRETQYFGPGTRLLVL.

The chain uses TRBV11-2 and TRBJ2-3, with D possibly TRBD1 on 6 matching bases. Germline V CDR1 and CDR2: SGHAT, FQNNGV. Trimming took off 8 bases at V and 5 bases at J, with 17 bases between the two ends. The CDR3 spans 14 residues. CDR3 loop: CASQPGHQLDTQYF. DNA of the CDR3: TGTGCCAGCCAGCCGGGACACCAACTAGATACGCAGTATTTT.

The CDR3, as DNA: TGTGCCAGCAGCCCGGACTCTTCCCTCTACGAGCAGTACTTC. Encoded protein: CASSPDSSLYEQYF. The V gene is TRBV5-3, the J gene TRBJ2-7, with a possible D match to TRBD2 (5 bases). TRBV5-3 is an ORF for which the function is uncertain. Trimming stripped 8 bases from V and 3 bases from J, with 18 bases between. CDR3 size: 14 residues.

The chain employs TRBV5-1 and TRBJ2-7, with 7 bases matching TRBD1. The V and J ends lost 0 bases and 3 bases, in that order; junction bases with no gene match: 3. This CDR3 has 14 residues. CDR1 and CDR2 (germline): SGHRS, YFSETQ. This chain's CDR3 is CASSLGQGSYEQYF. In nucleotides, the CDR3 is TGCGCCAGCAGCTTGGGACAGGGTAGCTACGAGCAGTACTTC.

The chain carries TRBV20-1 and TRBJ2-1; maybe TRBD2 (6 bases). Germline V gene data show CDR1 as DFQATT and CDR2 as SNEGSKA (reference sequence). V lost 3 bases to trimming and J lost 14 bases, with 14 bases between them. The CDR3 has 11 amino acids. In nucleotides, the CDR3 is TGCAGTGCTAGTATCAACGGGAGAGAGTTCTTC. It encodes CSASINGREFF.